Listed below are T cell receptor beta chains from one sample, sequenced in a study of cytomegalovirus exposure and HLA in healthy donors. TCRdb keeps only in-frame clones here, not all; method: immunoSEQ multiplex PCR. The sample comprises over 150,000 clones, about 85% of which are singletons, and around 2.6% rests with the top ten. Sample: PBMCs. The receptors come from a man aged 25 to 40 in good health and CMV-seropositive. CDR3s include the opening cysteine and the closing phenylalanine or tryptophan. D genes are given only for firm matches. Size is omitted from some rows. Given values are once, few, many or a class for expanded clones.

D: -; size: -; V: TRBV5-1; J: TRBJ2-1; DNA: TGCGCCAGCAGCTTGGCGACTCTCTCCTACAATGAGCAGTTCTTC; CDR3: CASSLATLSYNEQFF
D: -; size: -; V: TRBV7-6; J: TRBJ1-2; DNA: TGTGCCAGCAGCTTAGGAGCACGATATGGCTACACCTTC; CDR3: CASSLGARYGYTF
D: -; size: -; V: TRBV4-3; J: TRBJ2-3; DNA: TGCGCCAGCAGCCAGAGTCCTGGGGCCTACCTCACAGATACGCAGTATTTT; CDR3: CASSQSPGAYLTDTQYF
D: TRBD2; size: -; V: TRBV5-1; J: TRBJ2-5; DNA: TGCGCCAGCAGTTTTTGGACTAGCGGGCAAGAGACCCAGTACTTC; CDR3: CASSFWTSGQETQYF
D: -; size: once; V: TRBV10-3; J: TRBJ1-2; DNA: TGTGCCATCAGTGGAGGGCTCAACTATGGCTACACCTTC; CDR3: CAISGGLNYGYTF
D: -; size: -; V: TRBV10-1; J: TRBJ1-2; DNA: TGCGCCACAACGAGGAGGGTTGGCTACACCTTC; CDR3: CATTRRVGYTF
D: -; size: -; V: TRBV27; J: TRBJ2-5; DNA: TGTGCCAGCAGCCCGGTAGGGAGGTCAGGGCCTGCGCCTGAGACCCAGTACTTC; CDR3: CASSPVGRSGPAPETQYF
D: TRBD2; size: -; V: TRBV10-3; J: TRBJ2-1; DNA: TGTGCCATCGGGGGAACTAGCGGGGTTATCGATGAGCAGTTCTTC; CDR3: CAIGGTSGVIDEQFF
D: -; size: -; V: TRBV29-1; J: TRBJ2-4; DNA: TGCAGCGTTGAAGGAGGGACCAAAAACATTCAGTACTTC; CDR3: CSVEGGTKNIQYF
D: TRBD1; size: -; V: TRBV30; J: TRBJ2-5; DNA: TGTGCCAGTACAGGGGTAGCCTCTAAAGAGACCCAGTACTTC; CDR3: CASTGVASKETQYF
D: -; size: -; V: TRBV2; J: TRBJ2-6; DNA: TGTGCCAGCGGGCCCCTGAGGGCCAACGTCCTGACTTTC; CDR3: CASGPLRANVLTF
D: -; size: -; V: TRBV5-1; J: TRBJ2-4; DNA: TGCGCCAGCAGCTCAAGGGGTTTAGCCAAAAACATTCAGTACTTC; CDR3: CASSSRGLAKNIQYF
D: -; size: -; V: TRBV5-1; J: TRBJ2-7; DNA: TGCGCCAGCAGCTTGCAGGGATCCTACGAGCAGTACTTC; CDR3: CASSLQGSYEQYF
D: -; size: -; V: TRBV15; J: TRBJ2-3; DNA: TGTGCCACCAGCCATTACGAGGGCACAGATACGCAGTATTTT; CDR3: CATSHYEGTDTQYF
D: TRBD1; size: few; V: TRBV10-2; J: TRBJ1-5; DNA: TGCGCCAGCAATCACAGGGGGCTCGGGCAGCCCCAGCATTTT; CDR3: CASNHRGLGQPQHF
D: TRBD2; size: -; V: TRBV29-1; J: TRBJ2-1; DNA: TGCAGCGTCGGGGGACTAGCGGGTACCTACAATGAGCAGTTCTTC; CDR3: CSVGGLAGTYNEQFF
D: TRBD1; size: -; V: TRBV4-1; J: TRBJ2-1; DNA: TGCGCCAGCAGCCGGCGGACAGGAGGAACGAATGAGCAGTTCTTC; CDR3: CASSRRTGGTNEQFF
D: TRBD2; size: -; V: TRBV9; J: TRBJ2-1; DNA: TGTGCCAGCAGCGTAGTCCCTACTAGCGGAATCTACAATGAGCAGTTCTTC; CDR3: CASSVVPTSGIYNEQFF
D: TRBD2; size: -; V: TRBV2; J: TRBJ2-3; DNA: TGTGCCAGCAGTGAATATGGGACTAGCGGTTCCGTTACCAAGGCAGATACGCAGTATTTT; CDR3: CASSEYGTSGSVTKADTQYF
D: TRBD2; size: -; V: TRBV19; J: TRBJ2-1; DNA: TGTGCCAGTAGTATGAGCGGGGATTCCTACAATGAGCAGTTCTTC; CDR3: CASSMSGDSYNEQFF
D: TRBD2; size: -; V: TRBV6-1; J: TRBJ2-1; DNA: TGTGCCAGCAGTGCTTCCCCAAGCGGGAGGGGCAATGAGCAGTTCTTC; CDR3: CASSASPSGRGNEQFF
D: TRBD1; size: few; V: TRBV19; J: TRBJ1-2; DNA: TGTGCCAGTAGACGGACAGGGATTGATGGCTACACCTTC; CDR3: CASRRTGIDGYTF
D: TRBD2; size: -; V: TRBV5-1; J: TRBJ2-1; DNA: TGCGCCAGCAGCTTGGTGACGGGAGGAGGTGATGAGCAGTTCTTC; CDR3: CASSLVTGGGDEQFF
D: -; size: once; V: TRBV13; J: TRBJ2-2; DNA: TGTGCCAGCCGCGAGACTACGAGCGGAGTAACCGGGGAGCTGTTTTTT; CDR3: CASRETTSGVTGELFF
D: TRBD1; size: -; V: TRBV5-4; J: TRBJ2-2; DNA: TGTGCCAGCAGCTTTGAGGGGGCGCGTTCCGGGGAGCTGTTTTTT; CDR3: CASSFEGARSGELFF
D: -; size: few; V: TRBV4-1; J: TRBJ2-5; DNA: TGCGCCAGCAGCCAAAGGAGGGGTAGCCAAGAGACCCAGTACTTC; CDR3: CASSQRRGSQETQYF
D: -; size: once; V: TRBV7-3; J: TRBJ2-7; DNA: TGTGCCAGCAGCTTAACGCGACTCACTGCCTACGAGCAGTACTTC; CDR3: CASSLTRLTAYEQYF
D: TRBD2; size: -; V: TRBV19; J: TRBJ2-3; DNA: TGTGCCAGTAAATGGACTAGCGGGATTAGCACAGATACGCAGTATTTT; CDR3: CASKWTSGISTDTQYF
D: TRBD1; size: -; V: TRBV7-9; J: TRBJ1-2; DNA: TGTGCCAGCAGCTTACCTCATACAGGGGGTGACTATGGCTACACCTTC; CDR3: CASSLPHTGGDYGYTF
D: -; size: -; V: TRBV6-4; J: TRBJ1-1; DNA: TGTGCCAGCAGTGACGAGGAGGGGACTGAAGCTTTCTTT; CDR3: CASSDEEGTEAFF
D: TRBD2; size: -; V: TRBV29-1; J: TRBJ2-1; DNA: TGCAGCGGGACGGGACTAGCGGGAGGTGATGAGCAGTTCTTC; CDR3: CSGTGLAGGDEQFF
D: -; size: once; V: TRBV5-1; J: TRBJ1-5; DNA: TGCGCCAGCAGCTTGTACGGGGGCAATCAGCCCCAGCATTTT; CDR3: CASSLYGGNQPQHF
D: TRBD2; size: -; V: TRBV4-1; J: TRBJ2-2; DNA: TGCGCCAGCAGCCAAGCACTAGCGGGAAACACCGGAGAGCTGTTTTTT; CDR3: CASSQALAGNTGELFF
D: TRBD1; size: -; V: TRBV12-5; J: TRBJ1-1; DNA: TGTGCTAGTGGTCCTACAGGGGCTGAAGCTTTCTTT; CDR3: CASGPTGAEAFF
D: -; size: -; V: TRBV9; J: TRBJ2-1; DNA: TGTGCCAGCAGCCCGGAGGGACTCCCGAGCTCCTACAATGAGCAGTTCTTC; CDR3: CASSPEGLPSSYNEQFF
D: -; size: -; V: TRBV11-2; J: TRBJ2-4; DNA: TGTGCCAGCAGCCCACCGTGGGGGGAGGTCAGAGAGGACATTCAGTACTTC; CDR3: CASSPPWGEVREDIQYF
D: TRBD2; size: -; V: TRBV9; J: TRBJ2-1; DNA: TGTGCCAGCAGCGCGAGCGGGAGCCCTTCCTACAATGAGCAGTTCTTC; CDR3: CASSASGSPSYNEQFF
D: -; size: -; V: TRBV21-1; J: TRBJ2-1; DNA: TGTGCCTGCCAACAGGGCGTCACCTACAATGAGCAGTTCTTC; CDR3: CACQQGVTYNEQFF
D: -; size: -; V: TRBV18; J: TRBJ1-4; DNA: TGTGCCAGCTCACCACCCGCAGGGCTTGCAACTAATGAAAAACTGTTTTTT; CDR3: CASSPPAGLATNEKLFF
D: -; size: few; V: TRBV19; J: TRBJ1-1; DNA: TGTGCCAGTAGCTTATTCGGTGCTGAAGCTTTCTTT; CDR3: CASSLFGAEAFF
D: -; size: -; V: TRBV7-9; J: TRBJ1-5; DNA: TGTGCCAGCAGCTTGGGGGGTCAGCCCCAGCATTTT; CDR3: CASSLGGQPQHF
D: -; size: -; V: TRBV29-1; J: TRBJ1-2; DNA: TGCAGCGTCTCGAAGTTTCAGAATGTGGGCTACACCTTC; CDR3: CSVSKFQNVGYTF
D: -; size: -; V: TRBV19; J: TRBJ1-5; DNA: TGTGCCAGTAGTATTCAGGGTGCTCAGCCCCAGCATTTT; CDR3: CASSIQGAQPQHF
D: TRBD1; size: -; V: TRBV18; J: TRBJ2-2; DNA: TGTGCCAGCTCGCTGACAGGGGCGGTAGACGGGGAGCTGTTTTTT; CDR3: CASSLTGAVDGELFF
D: -; size: -; V: TRBV4-3; J: TRBJ1-4; DNA: TGCGCCAGCAGCCAAAGTCGGGGGGCGGGTGAAAAACTGTTTTTT; CDR3: CASSQSRGAGEKLFF
D: TRBD2; size: -; V: TRBV7-6; J: TRBJ2-5; DNA: TGTGCCAGCAGCCGAGGACTAGCGGGAGTGAGCGACTTC; CDR3: CASSRGLAGVSDF
D: TRBD1; size: -; V: TRBV6-5; J: TRBJ2-7; DNA: TGTGCCAGCAGGAAAGGACAGGTTCTCTCCTACGAGCAGTACTTC; CDR3: CASRKGQVLSYEQYF
D: TRBD1; size: -; V: TRBV7-2; J: TRBJ2-5; DNA: TGTGCCAGCAGCCGGACGACAGGGCAAGAGACCCAGTACTTC; CDR3: CASSRTTGQETQYF
D: -; size: -; V: TRBV9; J: TRBJ2-1; DNA: TGTGCCAGCCTAAACCGGGGTGAGCAGTTCTTC; CDR3: CASLNRGEQFF
D: TRBD1; size: once; V: TRBV6-4; J: TRBJ1-2; DNA: TGTGCCAGCAGTGACTCAACCGGGACAGGCAAAGGTCGCTATGGCTACACCTTC; CDR3: CASSDSTGTGKGRYGYTF
D: TRBD2; size: -; V: TRBV5-6; J: TRBJ2-1; DNA: TGTGCCAGCAGCCCGGGGGAGGGCAATGAGCAGTTCTTC; CDR3: CASSPGEGNEQFF
D: -; size: once; V: TRBV7-2; J: TRBJ1-2; DNA: TGTGCCAGCAGCTTAGAAAGAGGGAGGGATGGCTACACCTTC; CDR3: CASSLERGRDGYTF
D: -; size: few; V: TRBV5-1; J: TRBJ2-6; DNA: TGCGCCAGCAGCGGCAACGCTGGGGCCAACGTCCTGACTTTC; CDR3: CASSGNAGANVLTF